These 20 T cell receptor beta chains share one sample of origin, sequenced in a study of post-analysis software for immune sequencing data. Study-wide results and limits: In patients, about 5 TRBV segments were more frequent than in controls, with TRBV5-6, TRBV5-1 and TRBV20-1 among them.

Prepared libraries of TCR beta cDNA carried unique molecular identifiers. From the PCR reads, TCRdb called clonotypes with MiXCR, one entry per CDR3 protein. Of roughly 620,000 distinct CDR3 sequences in the sample, 44% were seen once. For these receptors, no antigen is known. The sample taken for sequencing was blood. These receptors were taken from a girl under 18 with multiple sclerosis.

The chain carries TRBV7-8 and TRBJ2-3, with D possibly TRBD1 on 6 matching bases. Germline CDR1 is SGHVS and CDR2 is FQNEAQ. The CDR3 runs to 13 residues. V was clipped by 6 bases and J by 1 base, with 8 bases between them. The CDR3 region has the DNA TGTGCCAGCAGGCAGGGGCGCACAGATACGCAGTATTTT. Its translation: CASRQGRTDTQYF. Full variable domain (remainder filled in from reference TRBV7-8 and TRBJ2-3): GAGVSQSPRYKVAKRGQDVALRCDPISGHVSLFWYQQALGQGPEFLTYFQNEAQLDKSGLPSDRFFAERPEGSVSTLKIQRTQQEDSAVYLCASRQGRTDTQYFGPGTRLTVL.

The gene calls are TRBV12-3 or TRBV12-4 and TRBJ2-1, with 7 nucleotides matching TRBD1. The CDR3 is 14 residues long. Trimming at V came to 6 bases and at J to 5 bases, leaving 7 bases not matched to a gene. CDR3 bases: TGTGCCAGCAGCGTGACAGGGAGCCACAATGAGCAGTTCTTC. Protein sequence: CASSVTGSHNEQFF.

This clonotype was seen more than once but under ten times. A much more abundant neighbour one base away suggests this may be a read error. The chain is built from TRBV11-1 and TRBJ2-1; 9 bases are a match to TRBD2. There are 15 residues in the CDR3. Germline loops: CDR1 SGHAT, CDR2 FQDESV (reference sequence). The CDR3 is CANSSLAGWYNEQFF. DNA of the CDR3: TGTGCCAACAGCTCCCTAGCGGGGTGGTACAATGAGCAGTTCTTC.

This clonotype has a single count. This chain's CDR3 is CASGKGAPNNEQFF. CDR3 DNA sequence: TGTGCAAGCGGTAAGGGGGCTCCTAACAATGAGCAGTTCTTC. The rearrangement uses TRBV6-6 and TRBJ2-1, with 7 bases fitting TRBD1. Germline CDR1 and CDR2: MNHNY and SVGAGI (reference sequence). This CDR3 is built from 14 residues.

The chain is built from TRBV10-3 and TRBJ2-1; a weak D match, TRBD2 (6 bases). Trimming removed 4 bases at V and 0 bases at J, with 13 bases between. This CDR3 has 16 amino acids. CDR1 is ENHRY, CDR2 SYGVKD, per germline. CDR3 residues: CAISGGTSSSYNEQFF. The CDR3 DNA follows: TGTGCCATCAGTGGTGGGACTTCCAGCTCCTACAATGAGCAGTTCTTC.

This chain joins TRBV7-2 and TRBJ2-4, with D possibly matching TRBD1 (5 bases). The DNA end is a closer match to TRBJ2-7, so the J assignment may be wrong. Looked up from germline, CDR1 is SGHTA and CDR2 is FQGNSA. The CDR3 is 13 amino acids. CDR3 coding DNA: TGTGCCAGCAGCTCCGTGGGGCCAAACGAGCAGTACTTC. It encodes CASSSVGPNEQYF.

The chain recombines TRBV27 with TRBJ1-5; no definite D call. CDR1 is MNHEY, CDR2 SMNVEV, per germline (reference sequence). The CDR3 is 14 amino acids. Deletions cut 5 bases from V and 3 bases from J, with 11 bases between. CDR3 region: CASSQLNDNQPQHF. DNA for the CDR3: TGTGCCAGCAGTCAACTTAATGACAATCAGCCCCAGCATTTT.

In its sample, this clonotype was seen a few times. The chain employs TRBV27 and TRBJ2-1; 9 nucleotides agree with TRBD1. Losses at the gene ends were 7 bases for V and 10 bases for J; bases not matched to a gene: 8. The CDR3 is 13 amino acids. The germline gives CDR1 MNHEY, CDR2 SMNVEV (reference sequence). The DNA of the CDR3 is TGTGCCAGCACCCTGGACAGGGGAGGGGAGCAGTTCTTC. Protein sequence: CASTLDRGGEQFF.

The chain is built from TRBV12-3 or TRBV12-4 and TRBJ2-1, with D uncertain. The CDR3 spans 11 residues. Trimming cost V 7 bases and J 10 bases, with 11 bases left between them. In nucleotides, the CDR3 is TGTGCCAGCAAAGAGGCGGAAGAGCAGTTCTTC. Residues: CASKEAEEQFF.

The rearrangement joins TRBV7-6 to TRBJ2-5; maybe TRBD1 (5 bases). The CDR3 loop spans 13 amino acids. V was trimmed by 11 bases and J by 11 bases, leaving 24 bases between them. Germline CDR1 SGHVS, CDR2 FNYEAQ. CDR3 loop: CAVKGWSYNEQYF. The CDR3 region has the DNA TGTGCCGTTAAGGGGTGGTCCTACAATGAGCAGTACTTC.

This clonotype has more than one count but fewer than ten. The rearrangement uses TRBV15 and TRBJ2-1, with D perhaps TRBD1 (5 bases). CDR1 LNHNV and CDR2 YYDKDF come from the germline V gene (reference sequence). This CDR3 is built from 14 residues. V was trimmed by 0 bases and J by 9 bases, leaving 12 bases between them. The CDR3 coding sequence is TGTGCCACCAGCAGAGATAAGGGGATGGGTGAGCAGTTCTTC. It yields the protein CATSRDKGMGEQFF. The complete variable domain, with remaining parts taken from reference TRBV15 and TRBJ2-1, reads DAMVIQNPRYQVTQFGKPVTLSCSQTLNHNVMYWYQQKSSQAPKLLFHYYDKDFNNEADTPDNFQSRRPNTSFCFLDIRSPGLGDTAMYLCATSRDKGMGEQFFGPGTRLTVL.

The table lists this clonotype with a count of one. The chain recombines TRBV7-3 with TRBJ1-2, with 12 bases identical to TRBD1. This CDR3 comprises 14 residues. In germline, CDR1 is SGHTA, CDR2 FQGTGA. V lost 4 bases, J lost 8 bases, and 5 bases stayed unmatched. As DNA, the CDR3 is TGTGCCAGCAGCTCCGGGACAGGGGGCGTCGGCTACACCTTC. Amino acid sequence: CASSSGTGGVGYTF.

This clonotype was seen a few times. The chain employs TRBV5-1 and TRBJ2-3, with 9 bases lining up with TRBD1. The V segment lost 4 bases and the J segment 5 bases; nucleotides outside the gene matches: 11. Germline lookup yields CDR1 SGHRS and CDR2 YFSETQ. The CDR3 length is 16 residues. DNA for the CDR3: TGCGCCAGCAGCATCGGACAGGGGTTGAGGGGAGATACGCAGTATTTT. Translated, it gives CASSIGQGLRGDTQYF. Combining the CDR3 with reference TRBV5-1 and TRBJ2-3 gives the whole variable domain KAGVTQTPRYLIKTRGQQVTLSCSPISGHRSVSWYQQTPGQGLQFLFEYFSETQRNKGNFPGRFSGRQFSNSRSEMNVSTLELGDSALYLCASSIGQGLRGDTQYFGPGTRLTVL.

This clonotype was observed a few times. The V gene is TRBV5-1, the J gene TRBJ2-1; D gene unclear. Germline V CDR1 and CDR2: SGHRS, YFSETQ. The CDR3 spans 16 residues. With 0 bases removed from V and 4 bases from J, the gap between germline ends came to 14 bases. In nucleotides, the CDR3 is TGCGCCAGCAGCTTGGGGGCCTCCACGCGATACAATGAGCAGTTCTTC. Protein: CASSLGASTRYNEQFF.

J is TRBJ1-1 and V is TRBV20-1; D unresolved. The length of the CDR3 is 11 residues. V was clipped by 7 bases and J by 5 bases, with 11 bases between them. The germline V gene encodes CDR1 DFQATT and CDR2 SNEGSKA (reference sequence). The CDR3 bases are TGCAGTGTGGTGAATCCAACTGAAGCTTTCTTT. Translated: CSVVNPTEAFF.

This clonotype has only one observation. The chain recombines TRBV7-6 with TRBJ1-2; 11 bases line up with TRBD1. This CDR3 has 15 amino acids. The junction had 7 bases not matched to a gene; V was cut back by 2 bases and J by 8 bases. The germline V gene has CDR1 SGHVS and CDR2 FNYEAQ. Written as DNA, the CDR3 is TGTGCCAGCAGCTTAATAGGGACAGGGGGTGGAGGCTACACCTTC. Amino acids: CASSLIGTGGGGYTF.

The chain carries TRBV4-2 and TRBJ1-6; D is undetermined. This CDR3 is built from 17 residues. Germline V gene sequence: CDR1 LGHNA, CDR2 YNFKEQ. V dropped 0 bases and J dropped 0 bases, with 9 bases sitting between them. In DNA, the CDR3 is TGTGCCAGCAGCCAAGATTCCCTGAGCTCCTATAATTCACCCCTCCACTTT. Its translation: CASSQDSLSSYNSPLHF.

J is TRBJ1-2 and V is TRBV19, with no clear D. The CDR3 sequence is 15 residues long. Trimming shortened V by 6 bases and J by 4 bases, and 18 bases separated the two germline ends. Per germline, CDR1 LNHDA and CDR2 SQIVND (reference sequence). Here the CDR3 reads CASSARREPFYGYTF. CDR3 in DNA: TGTGCCAGTAGCGCGCGGAGGGAACCCTTCTATGGCTACACCTTC.

The chain joins TRBV12-3 or TRBV12-4 to TRBJ1-1, with a possible D match to TRBD1 (5 bases). The CDR3 loop spans 12 amino acids. The CDR3 protein is CADQGENTEAFF. CDR3 nucleotides: TGTGCGGACCAGGGCGAGAACACTGAAGCTTTCTTT.

The chain uses TRBV7-2 and TRBJ2-1; 8 bases match TRBD2. The junction had 1 base not matched to a gene; V was cut back by 3 bases and J by 3 bases. There are 14 residues in the CDR3. Germline CDR1 is SGHTA and CDR2 is FQGNSA. In DNA, the CDR3 is TGTGCCAGCAGCTTTCTAGCGGGCTACAATGAGCAGTTCTTC. Its protein product is CASSFLAGYNEQFF. The full variable domain, with the rest looked up from reference TRBV7-2 and TRBJ2-1, is GAGVSQSPSNKVTEKGKDVELRCDPISGHTALYWYRQSLGQGLEFLIYFQGNSAPDKSGLPSDRFSAERTGGSVSTLTIQRTQQEDSAVYLCASSFLAGYNEQFFGPGTRLTVL.